Below, 20 T cell receptor beta chains from the same sample are listed, as sequenced in a study of cytomegalovirus exposure and HLA in healthy donors. Use of 60 Vbeta and 13 Jbeta primers characterized the PCR. The method was immunoSEQ multiplex PCR; TCRdb's version includes in-frame clones alone and lacks a portion of them. This sample has about 110,000 clones; around 74% occur once, and the top ten carry 1.3%. Sequencing was carried out using PBMCs. The receptor set was obtained from a man aged 35-49 years in good health and CMV-seronegative.

A few counts support this clone. The rearrangement joins TRBV11-2 to TRBJ2-4, with a weak D call TRBD1 (5 bases). Trimming took off 0 bases at V and 8 bases at J, with 14 bases between the two ends. The CDR3 contains 15 residues. Germline CDR1 is SGHAT and CDR2 is FQNNGV. For the CDR3, the DNA is TGTGCCAGCAGCTTAGATGGGGCTCGTGGGGACATTCAGTACTTC. Its protein product is CASSLDGARGDIQYF.

The V gene is TRBV10-3, the J gene TRBJ1-1, with a weak D call TRBD1 (6 bases). The germline V gene encodes CDR1 ENHRY and CDR2 SYGVKD. The CDR3 spans 14 residues. V shed 2 bases and J shed 9 bases, with 16 bases lying between them. CDR3 amino acids: CAISEGPRTDKAFF. The CDR3 nucleotides are TGTGCCATCAGTGAGGGGCCGCGGACAGATAAAGCTTTCTTT.

V gene TRBV7-2 combines with J gene TRBJ1-4; TRBD1 is a possible D gene (6 bases). Per germline, CDR1 SGHTA and CDR2 FQGNSA. The CDR3 has 15 amino acids. The germline V and J ends were trimmed by 3 bases and 8 bases, with 16 bases remaining between them. CDR3 sequence reads: CASSFTGSVGEKLFF. As DNA, the CDR3 is TGTGCCAGCAGCTTCACAGGGTCTGTAGGGGAAAAACTGTTTTTT.

V gene TRBV6-5 combines with J gene TRBJ1-2; 7 nucleotides match TRBD1. The germline gives CDR1 MNHEY, CDR2 SVGAGI. Trimming removed 3 bases from V and 4 bases from J; junction bases left unmatched: 11. The CDR3 runs to 16 residues. As DNA, the CDR3 is TGTGCCAGCAGTTATTCCGGGAGGGGGCCGGGCTATGGCTACACCTTC. Residues: CASSYSGRGPGYGYTF.

CDR3 nucleotide sequence: TGTGCCAGCAGCTTCCTCAATCAGCCCCAGCATTTT. It encodes CASSFLNQPQHF. The chain links TRBV5-6 to TRBJ1-5; D unresolved. Trimming took 2 bases from V and 3 from J, leaving 3 bases between them. This CDR3 region has 12 residues. Germline CDR1 and CDR2: SGHDT and YYEEEE.

The chain couples TRBV19 to TRBJ2-5; D is possibly TRBD2 (5 bases). The length of the CDR3 is 15 residues. The V and J ends lost 3 bases and 3 bases respectively, with 14 bases between them. Germline CDR1 LNHDA, CDR2 SQIVND (reference sequence). This CDR3 is CASSMSWERKETQYF. The CDR3 bases are TGTGCCAGTAGTATGTCGTGGGAGCGGAAAGAGACCCAGTACTTC.

J is TRBJ2-3 and V is TRBV6-1; the D gene is possibly TRBD2 (5 bases). This CDR3 region has 13 residues. Germline lookup yields CDR1 MNHNS and CDR2 SASEGT. The V and J ends lost 8 bases and 4 bases respectively, with 13 bases between them. Here the CDR3 DNA reads TGTGCCAGCGGGGAGCGTCAGGCAGATACGCAGTATTTT. Protein sequence: CASGERQADTQYF.

This chain uses TRBV2 with TRBJ1-1; 8 bases map to TRBD1. The germline CDR1 and CDR2 sequences are SNHLY and FYNNEI. The trim removed 2 bases at V and 5 bases at J, leaving 13 bases unmatched. The CDR3 consists of 17 residues. The CDR3 region is CASSERKGQGANTEAFF. CDR3 DNA sequence: TGTGCCAGCAGTGAAAGAAAGGGTCAGGGGGCTAATACTGAAGCTTTCTTT. The whole variable domain, filled in from reference TRBV2 and TRBJ1-1, reads EPEVTQTPSHQVTQMGQEVILRCVPISNHLYFYWYRQILGQKVEFLVSFYNNEISEKSEIFDDQFSVERPDGSNFTLKIRSTKLEDSAMYFCASSERKGQGANTEAFFGQGTRLTVV.

This clone was found once. The chain uses TRBV9 and TRBJ1-1, with 7 bases aligning to TRBD1. Per the germline V gene, CDR1 is SGDLS and CDR2 is YYNGEE. The CDR3 consists of 15 residues. V lost 0 bases, J lost 0 bases, and 2 bases stayed unmatched. The CDR3 loop is CASSVDRGMNTEAFF. CDR3 DNA sequence: TGTGCCAGCAGCGTAGACAGGGGAATGAACACTGAAGCTTTCTTT.

The gene calls are TRBV18 and TRBJ2-5; TRBD2 agrees at 10 bases. There are 14 residues in the CDR3. The germline V gene encodes CDR1 KGHSH and CDR2 LQKENI. Trimming cost V 5 bases and J 3 bases; bases outside gene matches: 3. DNA of the CDR3: TGTGCCAGCTCAACAACTAGCGGGAAAGAGACCCAGTACTTC. This encodes CASSTTSGKETQYF.

Here the CDR3 DNA reads TGTGCCACCAGCAGTTACAGGGGTTCCGGGGCCAACGTCCTGACTTTC. The encoded protein is CATSSYRGSGANVLTF. This chain joins TRBV15 and TRBJ2-6; TRBD1 matches 7 bases. With V trimmed by 3 bases and J by 4 bases, 6 bases remained unmatched. This CDR3 spans 16 amino acids. From germline, CDR1 is LNHNV and CDR2 YYDKDF (reference sequence).

The chain combines TRBV5-1 with TRBJ2-3; possibly TRBD2 for D (5 bases). From germline, CDR1 is SGHRS and CDR2 YFSETQ. V shed 4 bases and J shed 1 base, with 13 bases lying between them. CDR3 length: 15 residues. CDR3 bases: TGCGCCAGCAGCGGCCCGGGATGGGGCACAGATACGCAGTATTTT. Amino acids: CASSGPGWGTDTQYF. The full variable domain, with the rest looked up from reference TRBV5-1 and TRBJ2-3, is KAGVTQTPRYLIKTRGQQVTLSCSPISGHRSVSWYQQTPGQGLQFLFEYFSETQRNKGNFPGRFSGRQFSNSRSEMNVSTLELGDSALYLCASSGPGWGTDTQYFGPGTRLTVL.

Concerning this clone itself: This same CDR3 is encoded by further DNA sequences in the sample. The chain couples TRBV5-1 to TRBJ2-7; perhaps TRBD1 as D (5 bases). The length of the CDR3 is 12 residues. Trimming left V 1 base short and J 3 bases short, with 5 bases between. Germline values: CDR1 SGHRS, CDR2 YFSETQ. The CDR3 sequence: CASSLRGYEQYF. CDR3 nucleotides: TGCGCCAGCAGCTTGAGGGGCTACGAGCAGTACTTC.

The rearrangement links TRBV28 to TRBJ2-1, with D perhaps TRBD1 (6 bases). Germline V gene sequence: CDR1 MDHEN, CDR2 SYDVKM. The CDR3 contains 15 residues. Between the trimmed V and J ends, which lost 1 base and 7 bases, there was a span of 14 bases. CDR3 sequence reads: CASSLYGQGINEQFF. Here the CDR3 DNA reads TGTGCCAGCAGTTTATATGGTCAGGGGATAAATGAGCAGTTCTTC.

Regarding this clone: Distinct nucleotide sequences in the sample also encode this CDR3. The genes are TRBV19 and TRBJ2-7, with TRBD2 identical over 9 bases. The germline gives CDR1 LNHDA, CDR2 SQIVND (reference sequence). The CDR3 is 14 amino acids. J gave up 4 bases and V 1 base, and 2 bases lay outside the gene matches. The CDR3 DNA is TGTGCCAGTAGTATAGGACTAGCGGTTTACGAGCAGTACTTC. Its translation: CASSIGLAVYEQYF.

V usage is TRBV4-3 and J usage is TRBJ2-7; 9 nucleotides line up with TRBD1. The germline V gene has CDR1 LGHNA and CDR2 YSLEER. J was trimmed by 2 bases and V by 4 bases; bases with no gene match: 3. The CDR3 totals 14 residues. The CDR3 protein is CASSLNRGPYEQYF. The CDR3 coding sequence is TGCGCCAGCAGCCTGAACAGGGGGCCCTACGAGCAGTACTTC.

The chain has TRBV2 and TRBJ1-3, with 7 bases aligning to TRBD1. The V and J ends lost 5 bases and 3 bases, in that order; junction bases with no gene match: 7. CDR3 length: 15 residues. CDR1 SNHLY and CDR2 FYNNEI come from the germline V gene. For the CDR3, the DNA is TGTGCCAGCAGTCGACAGGGCTTAGATGGAAACACCATATATTTT. The encoded protein is CASSRQGLDGNTIYF. Variable domain in full (rest from reference TRBV2 and TRBJ1-3): EPEVTQTPSHQVTQMGQEVILRCVPISNHLYFYWYRQILGQKVEFLVSFYNNEISEKSEIFDDQFSVERPDGSNFTLKIRSTKLEDSAMYFCASSRQGLDGNTIYFGEGSWLTVV.

The rearrangement uses TRBV4-3 and TRBJ1-4, with D possibly matching TRBD1 (6 bases). This CDR3 is 15 amino acids long. Germline V CDR1 and CDR2: LGHNA, YSLEER. V lost 0 bases, J lost 5 bases, and 10 bases lay in between. The CDR3: CASSQDWQGNEKLFF. The CDR3 nucleotides are TGCGCCAGCAGCCAAGATTGGCAGGGGAATGAAAAACTGTTTTTT.

CDR3 loop: CASSRQGNTGELFF. CDR3 in DNA: TGTGCCAGCAGTAGGCAGGGGAACACCGGGGAGCTGTTTTTT. The chain recombines TRBV6-5 with TRBJ2-2, with D tentatively TRBD1 (5 bases). The V gene's germline CDR1 is MNHEY and CDR2 SVGAGI. V shed 5 bases and J shed 1 base, with 8 bases lying between them. The CDR3 runs 14 residues.

The rearrangement joins TRBV7-9 to TRBJ2-7, with 10 positions matching TRBD1. CDR1 is SEHNR and CDR2 is FQNEAQ in the germline V gene (reference sequence). J gave up 3 bases and V 3 bases, and 5 bases lay outside the gene matches. The CDR3 runs 15 residues. CDR3: CASSLIGQGGYEQYF. The CDR3 DNA follows: TGTGCCAGCAGCTTGATCGGACAGGGGGGCTACGAGCAGTACTTC.